What follows are 26 T cell receptor beta chains derived from one specimen sequenced in a study of glioma-infiltrating T cells. Using RNA template, CDR3s of TCR alpha and beta were amplified with iRepertoire arm-PCR. A single record per CDR3 protein comes from TCRdb applying MiXCR to the multiplex PCR reads. The sample contains 90,000 to 110,000 distinct CDR3 sequences, 20% to 30% of which appear only once. The specimen sequenced was glioma tissue, nonneoplastic brain tissue, or PBMCs (not recorded which). All receptors come from a human donor with low-grade glioma or glioblastoma, undergoing nonglioma brain surgery, or in good health (not recorded which).

Ten or more counts support this clonotype. The chain combines TRBV4-3 with TRBJ2-3; a possible D gene is TRBD1 (5 bases). Germline loops: CDR1 LGHNA, CDR2 YSLEER. Trimming left V 0 bases short and J 5 bases short, with 15 bases between. CDR3 length: 16 residues. The DNA for the CDR3 is TGCGCCAGCAGCCAAGATAGGGCAGGGAATGGAGATACGCAGTATTTT. This translates into CASSQDRAGNGDTQYF.

Ten or more counts support this clonotype. This chain links TRBV28 with TRBJ2-3; D assignment may be TRBD1 or TRBD2 (5 bases each). Germline CDR1 reads MDHEN; CDR2 reads SYDVKM. The V gene lost 2 bases and the J gene lost 1 base, with 10 bases spanning the gap. The CDR3 sequence is 15 residues long. CDR3 protein: CASSLRGAGTDTQYF. CDR3 DNA sequence: TGTGCCAGCAGTTTAAGAGGGGCAGGCACAGATACGCAGTATTTT.

This clonotype was seen many times. The CDR3 loop reads CASAGGDTQYF. The CDR3 DNA reads as TGTGCCAGCGCGGGGGGGGATACGCAGTATTTT. The V call is TRBV7-9, the J call TRBJ2-3; 9 positions agree with TRBD2. Trimming at V came to 8 bases and at J to 6 bases, leaving 0 bases not matched to a gene. CDR1 and CDR2 from the germline V gene are SEHNR and FQNEAQ (reference sequence). The CDR3 loop spans 11 amino acids.

This sequence joins TRBV5-1 and TRBJ1-1; TRBD1 matches 8 bases. CDR1 is SGHRS, CDR2 YFSETQ, per germline. This CDR3 spans 15 amino acids. After removal of 4 bases from V and 1 base from J, the junction contained 6 bases not matched to a gene. The CDR3 DNA follows: TGCGCCAGCAGCGGTATCGGGACAGGGAACACTGAAGCTTTCTTT. This encodes CASSGIGTGNTEAFF.

About this clonotype itself: A much larger clone is a single base away; this may be a read error. The CDR3 ends on some other residue instead of the conserved phenylalanine or tryptophan, so this is likely a read error. The CDR3 region is CASRMEWGNQPQHI. In DNA form, the CDR3 reads TGCGCCAGCAGGATGGAATGGGGCAATCAGCCCCAGCATATT. This chain uses TRBV2 with TRBJ1-5; the D is unclear. The germline V gene encodes CDR1 SNHLY and CDR2 FYNNEI. This CDR3 comprises 14 residues.

This clonotype was picked up many times. The V and J genes are TRBV25-1 and TRBJ1-1, with 8 nucleotides matching TRBD1. Germline-derived CDR1 and CDR2 are MGHDK and SYGVNS. This CDR3 has 15 amino acids. The V and J ends lost 2 bases and 2 bases, in that order; junction bases with no gene match: 4. CDR3 DNA: TGTGCCAGCAGTGAAGGAGACAGGGGTAACACTGAAGCTTTCTTT. This translates into CASSEGDRGNTEAFF.

The table lists this clonotype with many counts. The chain employs TRBV20-1 and TRBJ1-1; 8 positions agree with TRBD1. Trimming at V came to 5 bases and at J to 5 bases, leaving 7 bases not matched to a gene. CDR3 length equals 13 residues. The germline V gene encodes CDR1 DFQATT and CDR2 SNEGSKA (reference sequence). CDR3 sequence: CSALLGQGTEAFF. In DNA, the CDR3 is TGCAGTGCTCTGCTTGGACAGGGTACTGAAGCTTTCTTT.

In this sample, this clonotype turned up a few times. A single base separates this from a much larger clone, so it may be a read error. The V call is TRBV5-1, the J call TRBJ1-1; D gene uncertain. The CDR3 loop spans 12 amino acids. Trimming removed 2 bases at V and 5 bases at J, with 7 bases between. The germline V gene encodes CDR1 SGHRS and CDR2 YFSETQ. The CDR3 loop is CASSLPRTEAFF. CDR3 bases: TGCGCCAGCAGCTTACCGAGGACTGAAGCTTTCTTT.

Details on this clonotype: A much larger clone differs by one base, so this may be a read error. The V gene is TRBV19, the J gene TRBJ2-3; D perhaps matches TRBD2 (6 bases). The V gene lost 7 bases and the J gene lost 0 bases, with 17 bases spanning the gap. This CDR3 is 16 amino acids long. From germline, CDR1 is LNHDA and CDR2 SQIVND (reference sequence). The chain's CDR3 is CASTKPHGTSTDTQYF. The DNA for the CDR3 is TGTGCCAGTACCAAGCCCCACGGGACTAGCACAGATACGCAGTATTTT. The whole variable domain, filled in from reference TRBV19 and TRBJ2-3, reads DGGITQSPKYLFRKEGQNVTLSCEQNLNHDAMYWYRQDPGQGLRLIYYSQIVNDFQKGDIAEGYSVSREKKESFPLTVTSAQKNPTAFYLCASTKPHGTSTDTQYFGPGTRLTVL.

Notes on this clonotype: It may be a read error: a sequence one base away is much more abundant. This rearrangement joins TRBV7-9 to TRBJ2-1; D unclear. This CDR3 region has 13 residues. From germline, CDR1 is SEHNR and CDR2 FQNEAQ (reference sequence). The CDR3 coding sequence is TGTGCCAGCAGCTTAGTATATGGCCATGAGAAGTTCTTC. Amino acid sequence: CASSLVYGHEKFF.

This clonotype was observed many times. V gene TRBV18 combines with J gene TRBJ1-3, with 9 bases that match TRBD1. The CDR3 sequence is 15 residues long. V was clipped by 4 bases and J by 4 bases; unmatched bases: 5. CDR1 and CDR2 from the germline V gene are KGHSH and LQKENI. CDR3 sequence: CASSRRTGAGNTIYF. CDR3 coding DNA: TGTGCCAGCTCACGACGGACAGGGGCAGGAAACACCATATATTTT.

A remark on this clonotype: Since a much larger clone is just one base distant, this may be a read error. The chain joins TRBV10-3 to TRBJ2-3; 10 positions match TRBD2. This CDR3 comprises 14 residues. CDR1 is ENHRY, CDR2 SYGVKD, per germline. The CDR3 sequence is CAIRASGRKDKQYF. CDR3 nucleotides: TGTGCCATCAGAGCTAGCGGGAGAAAAGATAAGCAGTATTTT.

This clonotype was seen at least ten times. This chain joins TRBV5-1 and TRBJ1-1, with D hard to call. Trimming left V 1 base short and J 0 bases short, with 16 bases between. Germline CDR1 SGHRS, CDR2 YFSETQ. This CDR3 has 17 amino acids. CDR3 protein: CASSLPIEGPLNTEAFF. CDR3 coding DNA: TGCGCCAGCAGCTTGCCCATCGAGGGTCCCCTGAACACTGAAGCTTTCTTT.

The chain couples TRBV5-1 to TRBJ1-4; tentative D call: TRBD1 (5 bases). CDR1 is SGHRS, CDR2 YFSETQ, per germline. V dropped 1 base and J dropped 9 bases, with 13 bases sitting between them. This CDR3 contains 14 residues. CDR3 sequence reads: CASSLMEGSKKLFF. The CDR3 nucleotides are TGCGCCAGCAGCTTGATGGAGGGGAGTAAAAAACTGTTTTTT.

The sample holds many counts of this clonotype. CDR3 sequence (DNA): TGTGCCAGCAGCTTAAAGACTAGCGGGAGCACAGATACGCAGTATTTT. This encodes CASSLKTSGSTDTQYF. The chain carries TRBV7-2 and TRBJ2-3; 10 bases align to TRBD2. The CDR3 is made up of 16 amino acids. CDR1 SGHTA and CDR2 FQGNSA come from the germline V gene. The V gene end was trimmed by 2 bases and the J gene end by 0 bases; junction bases not matched to a gene: 2.

The V gene is TRBV5-1, the J gene TRBJ1-5; D unclear. This CDR3 is built from 13 residues. Germline CDR1 is SGHRS and CDR2 is YFSETQ. Trimming took 0 bases from V and 7 from J, leaving 8 bases between them. CDR3 coding DNA: TGCGCCAGCAGCTTGGGTTGGCAACAGCCCCAGCATTTT. Its translation: CASSLGWQQPQHF.

The sample holds many counts of this clonotype. The rearrangement joins TRBV28 to TRBJ1-5; 11 nucleotides agree with TRBD1. V lost 6 bases, J lost 4 bases, and 5 bases stayed unmatched. This CDR3 spans 15 amino acids. Germline V CDR1 and CDR2: MDHEN, SYDVKM. The CDR3 sequence: CASRWGQGGNQPQHF. CDR3 DNA: TGTGCCAGCAGGTGGGGACAGGGGGGAAATCAGCCCCAGCATTTT.

The chain is built from TRBV3-1 and TRBJ2-3; tentative D call: TRBD1 (5 bases). This CDR3 comprises 15 residues. Trimming took 4 bases from V and 2 from J, leaving 13 bases between them. Germline V gene lookup returns CDR1 LGHDT and CDR2 YNNKEL (reference sequence). The CDR3 here is CASSPRTQNTDTQYF. The CDR3 DNA reads as TGTGCCAGCAGCCCCCGGACACAAAACACAGATACGCAGTATTTT.

This clonotype appeared many times. This chain joins TRBV6-1 and TRBJ2-7; D may be TRBD1 (6 bases). The germline V gene has CDR1 MNHNS and CDR2 SASEGT. Trimming stripped 6 bases from V and 0 bases from J, with 15 bases between. This CDR3 has 15 residues. CDR3 in amino acids: CASSRHRDPSYEQYF. CDR3 sequence (DNA): TGTGCCAGCAGCCGACACAGGGATCCCTCCTACGAGCAGTACTTC.

This clonotype was picked up many times. The chain uses TRBV2 and TRBJ1-5; the D gene is possibly TRBD1 (5 bases). The CDR3 runs 13 residues. Trimming stripped 2 bases from V and 4 bases from J, with 6 bases between. Germline values: CDR1 SNHLY, CDR2 FYNNEI. The CDR3 DNA follows: TGTGCCAGCAGTGAAAGGGGAAATCAGCCCCAGCATTTT. Encoded protein: CASSERGNQPQHF.

This clonotype rates as medium-sized (0.01 to 0.1%). The chain uses TRBV6-2 or TRBV6-3 and TRBJ2-1; tentatively, D is TRBD1 or TRBD2 (6 bases each). The germline V gene encodes CDR1 MNHEY and CDR2 SVGEGT. This CDR3 spans 13 amino acids. In DNA, the CDR3 is TGTGCTGGGGGGCGGGACGTGTACAATGAGCAGTTCTTC. Amino acid sequence: CAGGRDVYNEQFF.

This clonotype was seen many times. The V and J genes are TRBV28 and TRBJ1-1; the match to TRBD1 covers 7 bases. Germline CDR1 and CDR2: MDHEN and SYDVKM. The CDR3 has 15 residues. V dropped 4 bases and J dropped 1; count of bases not matched to a gene: 6. The CDR3 protein is CASSSGQAWNTEAFF. DNA of the CDR3: TGTGCCAGCAGTTCTGGACAGGCCTGGAACACTGAAGCTTTCTTT.

Worth noting for this clonotype: A single base separates this from a much larger clone, so it may be a read error. The rearrangement joins TRBV11-2 to TRBJ2-3, with 7 nucleotides matching TRBD1. In germline, CDR1 is SGHAT, CDR2 FQNNGV. The CDR3 runs to 15 residues. The chain's CDR3 is CASSEQGYSTDTKYF. CDR3 bases: TGTGCCAGCAGCGAACAGGGGTATAGCACAGATACGAAGTATTTT.

This clonotype showed up many times. V usage is TRBV4-2 and J usage is TRBJ1-6, with D possibly TRBD1 on 5 matching bases. CDR1 is LGHNA, CDR2 YNFKEQ, per germline. The ends were cut back, 0 bases at V and 10 bases at J, with 13 bases in the middle. This CDR3 has 15 amino acids. CDR3 in amino acids: CASSQETEGLSPLHF. CDR3 nucleotide sequence: TGTGCCAGCAGCCAAGAAACAGAGGGGCTGTCACCCCTCCACTTT.

Regarding this clonotype: A much larger clone differs from this one at a single base, so this may be a read error. V gene TRBV18 combines with J gene TRBJ2-1; TRBD2 is a possible D gene (5 bases). Germline V gene lookup returns CDR1 KGHSH and CDR2 LQKENI. CDR3 size: 12 residues. The CDR3 coding sequence is TGTGCCAGCTTACCACTAGGGAATGAGCAGTTCTTC. This sequence encodes CASLPLGNEQFF.

The table lists this clonotype with many counts. J is TRBJ2-7 and V is TRBV20-1; TRBD1 aligns across 7 bases. From germline, CDR1 is DFQATT and CDR2 SNEGSKA (reference sequence). The ends lost 3 bases at V and 4 bases at J; junction bases unmatched: 15. The CDR3 totals 16 residues. The CDR3 sequence is CSASSVGRGRRYEQYF. The CDR3 nucleotides read TGCAGTGCTAGTTCGGTGGGCAGGGGGAGAAGGTACGAGCAGTACTTC.